This TCR beta chain was sequenced for a study of vaccination and CD4 T cells after COVID-19. Across the study: Several convalescent patients had mild and one had severe PCR-confirmed SARS-CoV-2 disease. Recovered patients in the cohort numbered six men and four women, two of them Hispanic. Control cultures received a CEFX pool, an HIV-1 Nef pool, or no peptide.

Cultured CD4+ T-cell DNA underwent Oncomine TCR Beta short-read sequencing. TCRdb re-called the PCR reads with MiXCR, one entry per CDR3 protein. The sample holds some 8,100 distinct CDR3 sequences; 40% to 55% are singletons and the top ten take about a fifth. This clonotype has just a few counts. The antigen is not known. Germline V gene sequence: CDR1 SGHTA, CDR2 FQGNSA. V shed 2 bases and J shed 6 bases, with 16 bases lying between them. This CDR3 is 15 amino acids long. The treatment: 10-day PBMC culture with coronavirus spike peptide pools or control peptides (ViraFEST assay). The sequenced material came from CD4+ T cells from blood, cultured in vitro. The V call is TRBV7-2, the J call TRBJ1-2, with a possible D match to TRBD1 (5 bases). This clonotype was obtained from a human donor who had recovered from COVID-19. CDR3 sequence reads: CASSLLTRDGDGYTF. The CDR3, as DNA: TGTGCCAGCAGCTTACTAACCCGGGACGGCGATGGCTACACCTTC.